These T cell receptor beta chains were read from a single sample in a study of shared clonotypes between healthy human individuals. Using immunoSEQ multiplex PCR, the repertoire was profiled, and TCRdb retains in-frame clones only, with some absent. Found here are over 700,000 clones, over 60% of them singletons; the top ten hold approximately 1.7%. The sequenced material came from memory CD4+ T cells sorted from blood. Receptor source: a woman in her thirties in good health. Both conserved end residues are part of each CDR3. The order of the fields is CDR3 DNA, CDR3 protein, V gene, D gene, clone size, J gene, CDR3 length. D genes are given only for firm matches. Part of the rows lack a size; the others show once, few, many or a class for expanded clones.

DNA: TGTGCCAGCTCACCTCAAAGCTCACGGATGAACACTGAAGCTTTCTTT
CDR3: CASSPQSSRMNTEAFF
V: TRBV18
D: -
size: once
J: TRBJ1-1
length: 16

DNA: TGTGCCAGCAGCAGTGGATACGGGGAATACGAGCAGTACTTC
CDR3: CASSSGYGEYEQYF
V: TRBV11-3
D: -
size: -
J: TRBJ2-7
length: 14

DNA: TGTGCCAGTAGAACTAGCGGGAGAGACAATGAGCAGTTCTTC
CDR3: CASRTSGRDNEQFF
V: TRBV19
D: TRBD2
size: -
J: TRBJ2-1
length: 14

DNA: TGTGCCAGCTCAATCCAGGCGGACAGGAGAAACTATGGCTACACCTTC
CDR3: CASSIQADRRNYGYTF
V: TRBV18
D: TRBD1
size: -
J: TRBJ1-2
length: 16

DNA: TGCGCCAGCAGCCAGGGCTTAGCGGGACGGCCCTACAATGAGCAGTTCTTC
CDR3: CASSQGLAGRPYNEQFF
V: TRBV4-1
D: TRBD2
size: once
J: TRBJ2-1
length: 17

DNA: TGTGCCTCGCGTTCGGGCCCCCGGGGTTACGAGCAGTACTTC
CDR3: CASRSGPRGYEQYF
V: TRBV10-3
D: -
size: once
J: TRBJ2-7
length: 14

DNA: TGTGCCAGCAGCGGCAGGGGAATCCAGCATTTT
CDR3: CASSGRGIQHF
V: TRBV6-5
D: -
size: -
J: TRBJ1-5
length: 11

DNA: TGTGCCAGCAGCGGAACGATTAACTACGAGCAGTACTTC
CDR3: CASSGTINYEQYF
V: TRBV7-9
D: -
size: -
J: TRBJ2-7
length: 13

DNA: TGTGCCAGCAGCTTAGATGGATGGGATGAGCAGTTCTTC
CDR3: CASSLDGWDEQFF
V: TRBV7-9
D: -
size: -
J: TRBJ2-1
length: 13

DNA: TGTGCCAGCATGAAACGGGACGTACAAGAGACCCAGTACTTC
CDR3: CASMKRDVQETQYF
V: TRBV28
D: -
size: -
J: TRBJ2-5
length: 14

DNA: TGTGCCAGCAGTCAGGACAGGGGATCGTCATACGCTGAAGCTTTCTTT
CDR3: CASSQDRGSSYAEAFF
V: TRBV28
D: TRBD1
size: -
J: TRBJ1-1
length: 16

DNA: TGTGCCAGCAGTGGTCTGGGGCTAAGCAATCAGCCCCAGCATTTT
CDR3: CASSGLGLSNQPQHF
V: TRBV2
D: -
size: once
J: TRBJ1-5
length: 15

DNA: TGCAGCGCCACCGGGACAGGTGGAAACACCATATATTTT
CDR3: CSATGTGGNTIYF
V: TRBV29-1
D: TRBD1
size: many
J: TRBJ1-3
length: 13

DNA: TGCAGCGTTCAAGTTCGGGGGTTGACAGGGATATCGTACGAGCAGTACTTC
CDR3: CSVQVRGLTGISYEQYF
V: TRBV29-1
D: -
size: -
J: TRBJ2-7
length: 17

DNA: TGTGCCTGGAATCGGGGACTAGCGCAAATACGCACAGATACGCAGTATTTT
CDR3: CAWNRGLAQIRTDTQYF
V: TRBV30
D: TRBD2
size: once
J: TRBJ2-3
length: 17

DNA: TGTGCCAGCAGTATGACAGTTCACACCGGGGAGCTGTTTTTT
CDR3: CASSMTVHTGELFF
V: TRBV27
D: -
size: -
J: TRBJ2-2
length: 14

DNA: TGTGCCAGCTCACCACGACAGGGGGTGACCTACAATGAGCAGTTCTTC
CDR3: CASSPRQGVTYNEQFF
V: TRBV18
D: TRBD1
size: once
J: TRBJ2-1
length: 16

DNA: TGTGCCAGCAGCTCGGGACTAGCAGTAGATACGCAGTATTTT
CDR3: CASSSGLAVDTQYF
V: TRBV7-2
D: TRBD2
size: -
J: TRBJ2-3
length: 14

DNA: TGTGCCAGCAGCGTAGGGTCATATTACAATGAGCAGTTCTTC
CDR3: CASSVGSYYNEQFF
V: TRBV9
D: -
size: -
J: TRBJ2-1
length: 14

DNA: TGTGCCAGCAGCTTAGAAGATCCTACTACCCAAGAGACCCAGTACTTC
CDR3: CASSLEDPTTQETQYF
V: TRBV7-6
D: -
size: few
J: TRBJ2-5
length: 16

DNA: TGTGCCTCAAAAATTAGCGGAGAACATTACGAGCAGTACTTC
CDR3: CASKISGEHYEQYF
V: TRBV10-3
D: -
size: -
J: TRBJ2-7
length: 14

DNA: TGTGCCAGTAGTATATCAGGGGGAGAGCAGTACTTC
CDR3: CASSISGGEQYF
V: TRBV19
D: TRBD1
size: few
J: TRBJ2-7
length: 12

DNA: TGTGCCAGCTCACCCTCGGCGGATAGCAATCAGCCCCAGCATTTT
CDR3: CASSPSADSNQPQHF
V: TRBV18
D: -
size: -
J: TRBJ1-5
length: 15

DNA: TGTGCCAGTGGGGCCCGGCCCAATGAAAAACTGTTTTTT
CDR3: CASGARPNEKLFF
V: TRBV6-5
D: -
size: few
J: TRBJ1-4
length: 13

DNA: TGTGCCACCGGCGACAACAGGGGGGCTAACTATGGCTACACCTTC
CDR3: CATGDNRGANYGYTF
V: TRBV19
D: TRBD1
size: -
J: TRBJ1-2
length: 15